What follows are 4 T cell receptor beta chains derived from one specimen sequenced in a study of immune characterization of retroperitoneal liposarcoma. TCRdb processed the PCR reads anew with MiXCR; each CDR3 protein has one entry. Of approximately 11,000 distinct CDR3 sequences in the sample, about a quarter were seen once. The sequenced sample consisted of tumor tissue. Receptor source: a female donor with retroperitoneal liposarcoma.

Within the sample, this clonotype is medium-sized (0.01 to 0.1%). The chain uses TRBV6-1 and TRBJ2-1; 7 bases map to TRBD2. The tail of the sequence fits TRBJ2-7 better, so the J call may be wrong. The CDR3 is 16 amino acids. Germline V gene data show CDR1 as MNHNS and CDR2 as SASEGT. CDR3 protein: CASSWSKGGSVSEQYF. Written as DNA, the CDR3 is TGTGCCAGCAGTTGGTCCAAGGGCGGGAGCGTCAGTGAGCAGTACTTC.

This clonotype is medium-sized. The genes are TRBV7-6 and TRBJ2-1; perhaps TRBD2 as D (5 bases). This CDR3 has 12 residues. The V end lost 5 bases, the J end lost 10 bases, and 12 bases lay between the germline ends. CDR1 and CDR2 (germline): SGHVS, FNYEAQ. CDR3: CASSPGDYEQFF. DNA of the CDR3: TGTGCCAGCAGCCCGGGCGACTACGAGCAGTTCTTC.

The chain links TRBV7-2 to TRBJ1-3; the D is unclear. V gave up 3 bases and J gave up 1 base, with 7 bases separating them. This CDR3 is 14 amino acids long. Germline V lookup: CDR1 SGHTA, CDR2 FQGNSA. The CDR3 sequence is CASSFPRSGNTIYF. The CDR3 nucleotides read TGTGCCAGCAGCTTTCCCAGGTCTGGAAACACCATATATTTT.

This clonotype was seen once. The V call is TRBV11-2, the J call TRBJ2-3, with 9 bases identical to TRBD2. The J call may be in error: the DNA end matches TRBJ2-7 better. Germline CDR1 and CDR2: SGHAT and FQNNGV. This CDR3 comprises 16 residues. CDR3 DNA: TGTGCCAGCAGCTTAGAGCCGGCTAGCGGGATTTGGGAGCAGTACTTC. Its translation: CASSLEPASGIWEQYF.